Here is one T cell receptor beta chain with its context. This sample was included in a study of T cells in Graves' hyperthyroidism and ophthalmopathy. Trimming pared 3 bases from V and 8 bases from J, leaving 11 bases between. This CDR3 is built from 13 residues. The germline gives CDR1 LNHNV, CDR2 YYDKDF (reference sequence). Template material for amplifying TCR beta CDR3 regions consisted of RNA transcripts. The HTBI primer set was used in a first-round RT-PCR of the TCR CDR3. Each CDR3 protein is one row after TCRdb ran MiXCR on the multiplex PCR reads. The sample lists some 580,000 distinct CDR3 sequences; about 16% were seen once.

What was sequenced was blood. This TCR was recovered from a woman between 40 and 55 years old with Graves' ophthalmopathy. The gene calls are TRBV15 and TRBJ2-1; D not certain. In DNA, the CDR3 is TGTGCCACCAGCAGGGATCGGATGGATGAGCAGTTCTTC. Its translation is CATSRDRMDEQFF. Full variable domain (missing parts from reference TRBV15 and TRBJ2-1): DAMVIQNPRYQVTQFGKPVTLSCSQTLNHNVMYWYQQKSSQAPKLLFHYYDKDFNNEADTPDNFQSRRPNTSFCFLDIRSPGLGDTAMYLCATSRDRMDEQFFGPGTRLTVL.